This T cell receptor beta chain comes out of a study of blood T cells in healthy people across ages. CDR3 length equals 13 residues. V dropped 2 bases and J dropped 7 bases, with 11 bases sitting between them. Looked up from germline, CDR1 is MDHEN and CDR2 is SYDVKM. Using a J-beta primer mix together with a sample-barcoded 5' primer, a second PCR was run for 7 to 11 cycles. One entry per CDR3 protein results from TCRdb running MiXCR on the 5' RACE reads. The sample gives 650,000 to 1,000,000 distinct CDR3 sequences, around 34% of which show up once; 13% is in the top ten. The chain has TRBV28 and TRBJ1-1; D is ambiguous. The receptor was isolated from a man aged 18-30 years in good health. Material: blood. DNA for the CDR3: TGTGCCAGCAGTTTAATAAGCGACTTTGAAGCTTTCTTT. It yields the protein CASSLISDFEAFF. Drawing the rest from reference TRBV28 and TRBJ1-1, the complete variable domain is DVKVTQSSRYLVKRTGEKVFLECVQDMDHENMFWYRQDPGLGLRLIYFSYDVKMKEKGDIPEGYSVSREKKERFSLILESASTNQTSMYLCASSLISDFEAFFGQGTRLTVV.